The clone carrying this T cell receptor beta chain has just one count. This sample is part of a study of T cell changes during pregnancy in multiple sclerosis. The CDR3 totals 15 residues. Looked up from germline, CDR1 is SGHRS and CDR2 is YFSETQ. Trimming removed 0 bases at V and 2 bases at J, with 11 bases between. Only in-frame clones appear in the TCRdb table, and some are missing; sequencing was by immunoSEQ multiplex PCR. Here the sample spans 35,000 to 40,000 clones, 90% being singletons. Specimen: peripheral blood, collected in the third trimester of pregnancy. This clonotype was obtained from a female donor in good health, enrolled as a control in a pregnancy study. This chain joins TRBV5-1 and TRBJ1-1, with D unresolved. This CDR3 reads CASSLVGRANTEAFF. CDR3 coding DNA: TGCGCCAGCAGCTTGGTCGGGAGGGCTAACACTGAAGCTTTCTTT.